What follows are 30 T cell receptor beta chains derived from one specimen sequenced in a study of cytomegalovirus exposure and HLA in healthy donors. Vbeta (60) and Jbeta (13) primers were used in the PCR. Profiling relied on immunoSEQ multiplex PCR, and the TCRdb table lists in-frame clones only, not all of them. The data show about 130,000 clones, roughly 80% seen once. Sample: PBMCs. These receptors originate from a man aged 18 to 29 in good health and CMV-seropositive.

This chain connects TRBV7-2 to TRBJ1-2; perhaps TRBD1 as D (6 bases). The CDR3 has 14 amino acids. CDR1 and CDR2 (germline): SGHTA, FQGNSA. V shed 5 bases and J shed 4 bases, with 14 bases lying between them. Written as DNA, the CDR3 is TGTGCCAGCAGCCCCCCTGGGGGCGTCTATGGCTACACCTTC. It is translated as CASSPPGGVYGYTF.

This sequence joins TRBV7-8 and TRBJ1-5, with 12 bases matching TRBD1. This CDR3 spans 17 amino acids. V lost 5 bases and J lost 5; bases outside the gene matches: 10. Germline V CDR1 and CDR2: SGHVS, FQNEAQ. The CDR3 is CASSLTGTGGPDQPQHF. Here the CDR3 DNA reads TGTGCCAGCAGCCTCACCGGGACAGGGGGCCCGGATCAGCCCCAGCATTTT. Complete variable domain (other parts from reference TRBV7-8 and TRBJ1-5): GAGVSQSPRYKVAKRGQDVALRCDPISGHVSLFWYQQALGQGPEFLTYFQNEAQLDKSGLPSDRFFAERPEGSVSTLKIQRTQQEDSAVYLCASSLTGTGGPDQPQHFGDGTRLSIL.

The chain recombines TRBV19 with TRBJ1-6, with 8 bases fitting TRBD1. The CDR3 extends over 17 amino acids. The V and J ends lost 5 bases and 0 bases, in that order; junction bases with no gene match: 6. The germline V gene encodes CDR1 LNHDA and CDR2 SQIVND (reference sequence). Here the CDR3 DNA reads TGTGCCAGTAGTTCGGGGACAGGCTACTCCTATAATTCACCCCTCCACTTT. It codes for CASSSGTGYSYNSPLHF. Full variable domain (missing parts from reference TRBV19 and TRBJ1-6): DGGITQSPKYLFRKEGQNVTLSCEQNLNHDAMYWYRQDPGQGLRLIYYSQIVNDFQKGDIAEGYSVSREKKESFPLTVTSAQKNPTAFYLCASSSGTGYSYNSPLHFGNGTRLTVT.

This chain joins TRBV5-6 and TRBJ2-5, with TRBD1 matching over 10 bases. Trimming cost V 4 bases and J 3 bases; bases outside gene matches: 9. Germline V gene sequence: CDR1 SGHDT, CDR2 YYEEEE. The CDR3 has 16 amino acids. CDR3 DNA sequence: TGTGCCAGCAGCGGAACAGGACAGGGGGATGAAGAGACCCAGTACTTC. Protein product: CASSGTGQGDEETQYF.

The chain links TRBV14 to TRBJ1-6, with D tentatively TRBD1 (5 bases). CDR1 SGHDN and CDR2 FVKESK come from the germline V gene. The CDR3 is 14 residues long. The V and J ends lost 5 bases and 9 bases respectively, with 14 bases between them. In DNA, the CDR3 is TGTGCCAGCAGCAAGAATCAGGGAATTTCACCCCTCCACTTT. Its protein is CASSKNQGISPLHF.

This chain connects TRBV30 to TRBJ1-5, with 8 positions matching TRBD1. V gave up 0 bases and J gave up 6 bases; unmatched junction bases: 16. Germline CDR1 GTSNPN, CDR2 SVGIG (reference sequence). This CDR3 region has 18 residues. CDR3 nucleotides: TGTGCCTGGAGTGTATCTAGGGCCGGACAGGGCTTTCTTCAGCCCCAGCATTTT. This translates into CAWSVSRAGQGFLQPQHF.

V usage is TRBV7-6 and J usage is TRBJ2-3; D might be TRBD2 (6 bases). V was clipped by 5 bases and J by 3 bases, with 24 bases between them. Germline lookup yields CDR1 SGHVS and CDR2 FNYEAQ. The CDR3 runs to 18 residues. The CDR3 loop reads CASSPSMLSRERTDTQYF. The CDR3 DNA reads as TGTGCCAGCAGCCCCAGTATGTTATCGCGGGAAAGGACAGATACGCAGTATTTT.

This clone was seen once. As DNA, the CDR3 is TGCAGCGTTGTCTGGGGAGTGAACACCGGGGAGCTGTTTTTT. Its translation: CSVVWGVNTGELFF. The chain employs TRBV29-1 and TRBJ2-2, with D perhaps matching TRBD2 (5 bases). The CDR3 runs to 14 residues. The V end was cut by 4 bases, the J end by 1 base, with 10 bases between. In germline, CDR1 is SQVTM, CDR2 ANQGSEA.

This chain joins TRBV5-6 and TRBJ2-7; 9 bases map to TRBD1. From germline, CDR1 is SGHDT and CDR2 YYEEEE. This CDR3 region has 14 residues. The V segment lost 3 bases and the J segment 6 bases; nucleotides outside the gene matches: 7. DNA for the CDR3: TGTGCCAGCAGCTCGGGGACAGGGTTAGGCGAGCAGTACTTC. Amino acids: CASSSGTGLGEQYF. The full variable domain, rest sourced from reference TRBV5-6 and TRBJ2-7, is DAGVTQSPTHLIKTRGQQVTLRCSPKSGHDTVSWYQQALGQGPQFIFQYYEEEERQRGNFPDRFSGHQFPNYSSELNVNALLLGDSALYLCASSSGTGLGEQYFGPGTRLTVT.

The J gene is TRBJ1-5, the V gene TRBV7-9; 9 bases line up with TRBD1. The CDR3 is 15 amino acids. V lost 4 bases, J lost 3 bases, and 4 bases stayed unmatched. CDR1 SEHNR and CDR2 FQNEAQ come from the germline V gene (reference sequence). Here the CDR3 reads CASSSGTGNNQPQHF. The CDR3 DNA reads as TGTGCCAGCAGCTCAGGGACAGGGAACAATCAGCCCCAGCATTTT.

The sample holds one count of this clone. The rearrangement uses TRBV5-6 and TRBJ2-3; TRBD2 might be the D (5 bases). Trimming cost V 0 bases and J 7 bases, with 9 bases left between them. Germline CDR1 reads SGHDT; CDR2 reads YYEEEE. This CDR3 spans 13 amino acids. The CDR3 region has the DNA TGTGCCAGCAGCTTGGCCGGAGGCAATACGCAGTATTTT. The encoded protein is CASSLAGGNTQYF.

This clone was counted a single time. The J gene is TRBJ2-4, the V gene TRBV5-8; 9 nucleotides agree with TRBD1. CDR3 length: 16 residues. Germline V lookup: CDR1 SGHTS, CDR2 YDEGEE. Trimming removed 2 bases from V and 1 base from J; junction bases left unmatched: 4. The DNA for the CDR3 is TGTGCCAGCAGCTTTATTGGGACAGGGGCCAAAAACATTCAGTACTTC. Its protein is CASSFIGTGAKNIQYF.

The V gene is TRBV23-1, the J gene TRBJ1-4; 8 positions match TRBD1. TRBV23-1 falls under the ORF class, with uncertain function. The V segment lost 0 bases and the J segment 8 bases; nucleotides outside the gene matches: 20. This CDR3 has 20 residues. In DNA, the CDR3 is TGCGCCAGCAGTCAATCGACCGGGCCCCTGGGGACAGGTGCTCCGGAAAAACTGTTTTTT. Its protein is CASSQSTGPLGTGAPEKLFF.

The CDR3 region is CASSLERNSYEQYF. The CDR3 nucleotides read TGTGCCAGCAGCTTGGAGCGTAACTCCTACGAGCAGTACTTC. J is TRBJ2-7 and V is TRBV11-2; unclear D gene. V gave up 3 bases and J gave up 0 bases, with 9 bases separating them. Germline CDR1 is SGHAT and CDR2 is FQNNGV. The CDR3 spans 14 residues.

The V call is TRBV7-9, the J call TRBJ2-7, with 9 positions matching TRBD1. This CDR3 region has 15 residues. V shed 6 bases, J shed 0 bases, and the junction held 6 bases outside the gene matches. Per germline, CDR1 SEHNR and CDR2 FQNEAQ (reference sequence). CDR3 sequence reads: CASSRDRGSSYEQYF. The CDR3 DNA reads TGTGCCAGCAGTCGAGACAGGGGGAGCTCCTACGAGCAGTACTTC.

The chain joins TRBV7-8 to TRBJ1-3; 8 nucleotides agree with TRBD1. From germline, CDR1 is SGHVS and CDR2 FQNEAQ. V gave up 2 bases and J gave up 0 bases; unmatched junction bases: 3. The CDR3 has 16 amino acids. The DNA of the CDR3 is TGTGCCAGCAGCTTAATCAGGGGGCCCTCTGGAAACACCATATATTTT. It translates to CASSLIRGPSGNTIYF.

V and J are TRBV6-1 and TRBJ2-3, with D perhaps TRBD2 (7 bases). CDR1 and CDR2 from the germline V gene are MNHNS and SASEGT. The CDR3 consists of 16 residues. The ends were cut back, 2 bases at V and 5 bases at J, with 17 bases in the middle. The CDR3 loop reads CASSERGLRGGDTQYF. As DNA, the CDR3 is TGTGCCAGCAGTGAAAGGGGCCTTAGGGGGGGAGATACGCAGTATTTT.

The chain uses TRBV10-3 and TRBJ2-7, with D uncertain. This CDR3 is built from 15 residues. CDR1 is ENHRY, CDR2 SYGVKD, per germline. Trimming stripped 0 bases from V and 0 bases from J, with 9 bases between. CDR3 DNA sequence: TGTGCCATCAGTGAGTCGTCAACTCGCTCCTACGAGCAGTACTTC. Translated: CAISESSTRSYEQYF.

This clone was seen a single time. V is TRBV10-1 and J is TRBJ2-1, with 12 bases matching TRBD2. The CDR3 is 15 residues long. The germline gives CDR1 WNHNN, CDR2 SYGVQD (reference sequence). After removal of 6 bases from V and 8 bases from J, the junction contained 8 bases not matched to a gene. CDR3 sequence (DNA): TGCGCCAGCAGCGTACTAGCGGGGGGAGGCGATGAGCAGTTCTTC. It is translated as CASSVLAGGGDEQFF.

The V call is TRBV5-4, the J call TRBJ2-1; D unclear. The CDR3 extends over 15 amino acids. V was pared by 1 base and J by 4 bases, with 12 bases between. The germline CDR1 and CDR2 sequences are SGHNT and YYREEE (reference sequence). The CDR3 DNA is TGTGCCAGCAGCTTGCTGTTAGAACGGTACAATGAGCAGTTCTTC. Translated: CASSLLLERYNEQFF. The full variable domain, completed using reference TRBV5-4 and TRBJ2-1, is ETGVTQSPTHLIKTRGQQVTLRCSSQSGHNTVSWYQQALGQGPQFIFQYYREEENGRGNFPPRFSGLQFPNYSSELNVNALELDDSALYLCASSLLLERYNEQFFGPGTRLTVL.

This rearrangement joins TRBV21-1 to TRBJ2-7; TRBD2 is the table's D call and was not checked against the DNA. TRBV21-1 is listed as a pseudogene. The CDR3 sequence is 13 residues long. CDR3 region: CASSSPSRCEQYF. CDR3 DNA: TGTGCCAGCAGCAGTCCTAGCAGGTGCGAGCAGTACTTC.

This rearrangement joins TRBV6-1 to TRBJ2-7, with 8 nucleotides matching TRBD1. The V gene's germline CDR1 is MNHNS and CDR2 SASEGT. With 0 bases clipped from V and 0 bases from J, the junction kept 4 bases outside the gene matches. There are 16 residues in the CDR3. The DNA of the CDR3 is TGTGCCAGCAGTGAAGCGGGACAGGCGACCTCCTACGAGCAGTACTTC. Translation gives CASSEAGQATSYEQYF.

The chain has TRBV15 and TRBJ1-1; D gene uncertain. The CDR3 is made up of 16 amino acids. Germline V gene lookup returns CDR1 LNHNV and CDR2 YYDKDF (reference sequence). V dropped 7 bases and J dropped 0 bases, with 18 bases sitting between them. CDR3 nucleotides: TGTGCCACCAACCCCCTCGGTTCCTCCTTGAACACTGAAGCTTTCTTT. Its translation: CATNPLGSSLNTEAFF.

The chain carries TRBV2 and TRBJ1-5; 8 bases agree with TRBD1. CDR1 is SNHLY, CDR2 FYNNEI, per germline. With 2 bases clipped from V and 0 bases from J, the junction kept 6 bases outside the gene matches. This CDR3 has 17 amino acids. CDR3 loop: CASSELGQGHSNQPQHF. DNA for the CDR3: TGTGCCAGCAGTGAACTCGGACAGGGACATAGCAATCAGCCCCAGCATTTT.

This rearrangement joins TRBV11-2 to TRBJ1-2; D perhaps matches TRBD1 (5 bases). There are 16 residues in the CDR3. Germline CDR1 reads SGHAT; CDR2 reads FQNNGV. Trimming removed 3 bases at V and 4 bases at J, with 18 bases between. CDR3 sequence: CASSFRAGGDVYGYTF. The CDR3 DNA is TGTGCCAGCAGCTTCAGGGCCGGGGGTGACGTCTATGGCTACACCTTC. Together with reference TRBV11-2 and TRBJ1-2, the CDR3 gives the full variable domain: EAGVAQSPRYKIIEKRQSVAFWCNPISGHATLYWYQQILGQGPKLLIQFQNNGVVDDSQLPKDRFSAERLKGVDSTLKIQPAKLEDSAVYLCASSFRAGGDVYGYTFGSGTRLTVV.

The chain has TRBV11-2 and TRBJ1-1; unclear D gene. The CDR3 runs to 13 residues. Germline CDR1 and CDR2: SGHAT and FQNNGV. V was cut by 5 bases and J by 4 bases, with 11 bases left in between. As DNA, the CDR3 is TGTGCCAGCAGCCGCACACGGGGCACTGAAGCTTTCTTT. Its protein is CASSRTRGTEAFF.

The chain joins TRBV30 to TRBJ1-2; the D gene is possibly TRBD1 (6 bases). Germline V CDR1 and CDR2: GTSNPN, SVGIG (reference sequence). The V end lost 2 bases, the J end lost 10 bases, and 14 bases lay between the germline ends. The length of the CDR3 is 12 residues. This CDR3 is CAWSMGRGVYTF. As DNA, the CDR3 is TGTGCCTGGAGTATGGGCAGGGGTGTCTACACCTTC.

The chain is built from TRBV19 and TRBJ1-4; the D is unclear. Germline CDR1 and CDR2: LNHDA and SQIVND (reference sequence). The CDR3 is 13 amino acids. Trimming cost V 4 bases and J 3 bases, with 6 bases left between them. The DNA for the CDR3 is TGTGCCAGTAGTAACAGCCCTAATGAAAAACTGTTTTTT. This translates into CASSNSPNEKLFF.

This clone was seen more than once but under ten times. This rearrangement joins TRBV10-3 to TRBJ1-1; the D gene is possibly TRBD1 (6 bases). CDR3 size: 17 residues. Per the germline V gene, CDR1 is ENHRY and CDR2 is SYGVKD. Trimming left V 4 bases short and J 4 bases short, with 22 bases between. The CDR3 DNA reads TGTGCCATCAGTGGATTCAGGGGCCCCACGCCAAGCACTGAAGCTTTCTTT. It is translated as CAISGFRGPTPSTEAFF.

The rearrangement links TRBV11-2 to TRBJ1-1; tentatively, D is TRBD1 (5 bases). With 5 bases removed from V and 1 base from J, the gap between germline ends came to 14 bases. The germline V gene encodes CDR1 SGHAT and CDR2 FQNNGV. This CDR3 region has 15 residues. The CDR3 spells CASSRTPGGNTEAFF. CDR3 sequence (DNA): TGTGCCAGCAGCAGAACCCCCGGGGGGAACACTGAAGCTTTCTTT.